This entry lists 21 T cell receptor beta chains sequenced from one sample in a study of STAT5B mutations in CD4+ large granular lymphocyte leukemia. The protocol was immunoSEQ multiplex PCR, while the TCRdb copy is restricted to in-frame clones and leaves out a portion. Of tens of thousands of clones in the sample, 60% to 85% are singletons; the top ten hold under 1.2%. Sequences were obtained from CD4+ T cells from blood buffy coats. The receptors were gathered from a human donor in good health.

This clone was observed a handful of times. The V and J genes are TRBV30 and TRBJ1-1; the D gene is possibly TRBD1 (5 bases). The germline V gene has CDR1 GTSNPN and CDR2 SVGIG (reference sequence). V was clipped by 3 bases and J by 7 bases, with 24 bases between them. CDR3 length: 16 amino acids. The CDR3 sequence: CAWSPIGRGTLIEAFF. The CDR3 DNA is TGTGCCTGGAGCCCCATTGGTAGGGGCACCCTCATTGAAGCTTTCTTT.

A note on this clone: Other DNA variants within this sample encode the same CDR3. The CDR3 DNA sequence: TGTGCCAGTAGTACCCGACAGGGGGCCTACGAGCAGTACTTC. Encoded protein: CASSTRQGAYEQYF. V gene TRBV19 combines with J gene TRBJ2-7, with 9 bases matching TRBD1. The CDR3 runs 14 residues. Germline V gene sequence: CDR1 LNHDA, CDR2 SQIVND (reference sequence). The trim removed 4 bases at V and 2 bases at J, leaving 3 bases unmatched.

V and J are TRBV2 and TRBJ1-1; D gene uncertain. CDR3 length: 17 amino acids. Trimming shortened V by 5 bases and J by 1 base, and 20 bases separated the two germline ends. CDR1 SNHLY and CDR2 FYNNEI come from the germline V gene. The CDR3 bases are TGTGCCAGCAGTCTTGATCTTTTCACTTCTCGGAACACTGAAGCTTTCTTT. Amino acid sequence: CASSLDLFTSRNTEAFF.

The rearrangement uses TRBV5-1 and TRBJ2-2; TRBD2 aligns across 9 bases. Trimming at V came to 4 bases and at J to 4 bases, leaving 5 bases not matched to a gene. The CDR3 runs to 15 residues. Germline V CDR1 and CDR2: SGHRS, YFSETQ. CDR3 protein: CASSGGGAVTGELFF. For the CDR3, the DNA is TGCGCCAGCAGCGGCGGGGGGGCCGTCACCGGGGAGCTGTTTTTT.

This chain uses TRBV28 with TRBJ2-3; perhaps TRBD2 as D (6 bases). Germline CDR1 is MDHEN and CDR2 is SYDVKM. This CDR3 comprises 14 residues. The germline V and J ends were trimmed by 5 bases and 1 base, with 10 bases remaining between them. In DNA form, the CDR3 reads TGTGCCAGCAGTAGTAGCGGAGGCACAGATACGCAGTATTTT. Its translation is CASSSSGGTDTQYF.

This sequence joins TRBV11-2 and TRBJ2-1, with D tentatively TRBD2 (5 bases). This CDR3 spans 15 amino acids. The V end lost 1 base, the J end lost 0 bases, and 7 bases lay between the germline ends. Looked up from germline, CDR1 is SGHAT and CDR2 is FQNNGV. The CDR3 loop is CASSLGRSSYNEQFF. In DNA form, the CDR3 reads TGTGCCAGCAGCTTAGGGAGGAGCTCCTACAATGAGCAGTTCTTC.

The gene calls are TRBV19 and TRBJ1-5; D gene ambiguous. This CDR3 contains 19 residues. Germline lookup yields CDR1 LNHDA and CDR2 SQIVND (reference sequence). Trimming removed 8 bases at V and 2 bases at J, with 28 bases between. The chain's CDR3 is CASPRPKGGMVFGNQPQHF. The DNA for the CDR3 is TGTGCCAGTCCCCGCCCGAAGGGAGGGATGGTTTTTGGCAATCAGCCCCAGCATTTT.

This chain connects TRBV28 to TRBJ2-2; weak D call: TRBD1 (5 bases). V gave up 4 bases and J gave up 1 base, with 13 bases separating them. This CDR3 contains 16 residues. CDR1 and CDR2 (germline): MDHEN, SYDVKM. CDR3 protein: CASSYSGIGNTGELFF. The CDR3 DNA reads as TGTGCCAGCAGTTATTCAGGGATTGGGAACACCGGGGAGCTGTTTTTT.

V is TRBV7-9 and J is TRBJ2-6, with a tentative D call TRBD1 (6 bases). CDR1 is SEHNR and CDR2 is FQNEAQ in the germline V gene (reference sequence). Trimming took 5 bases from V and 2 from J, leaving 13 bases between them. CDR3 length: 16 residues. The CDR3 loop reads CASSPVDSPGANVLTF. The DNA for the CDR3 is TGTGCCAGCAGCCCTGTGGACAGCCCTGGGGCCAACGTCCTGACTTTC.

The chain uses TRBV28 and TRBJ2-3; D perhaps matches TRBD1 (5 bases). The V end was cut by 6 bases, the J end by 6 bases, with 7 bases between. The CDR3 sequence is 11 residues long. CDR1 is MDHEN and CDR2 is SYDVKM in the germline V gene. Here the CDR3 reads CASRGQDTQYF. The CDR3 DNA follows: TGTGCCAGCAGGGGGCAGGATACGCAGTATTTT.

This rearrangement joins TRBV11-2 to TRBJ2-2; TRBD1 might be the D (6 bases). V was trimmed by 5 bases and J by 3 bases, leaving 13 bases between them. The CDR3 totals 15 residues. The germline gives CDR1 SGHAT, CDR2 FQNNGV. In DNA form, the CDR3 reads TGTGCCAGCAGCCGACAGGCGGAACACACCGGGGAGCTGTTTTTT. It specifies CASSRQAEHTGELFF.

This sequence joins TRBV19 and TRBJ1-5; D call uncertain. The V end was cut by 4 bases, the J end by 2 bases, with 33 bases between. The CDR3 loop spans 22 amino acids. Germline V gene sequence: CDR1 LNHDA, CDR2 SQIVND (reference sequence). The CDR3 loop is CASSNCRPHQRMSAPCNQPQHF. For the CDR3, the DNA is TGTGCCAGTAGTAACTGTCGGCCTCACCAAAGAATGTCGGCCCCATGCAATCAGCCCCAGCATTTT.

The chain recombines TRBV28 with TRBJ1-2; possible D gene TRBD1, 5 bases. The CDR3 consists of 14 residues. Trimming took 3 bases from V and 4 from J, leaving 12 bases between them. Germline CDR1 is MDHEN and CDR2 is SYDVKM. CDR3 sequence reads: CASSLVGHGYGYTF. The DNA for the CDR3 is TGTGCCAGCAGTTTGGTCGGACATGGCTATGGCTACACCTTC.

This clone is a singleton in its sample. The V and J genes are TRBV4-1 and TRBJ2-2; D might be TRBD2 (6 bases). The CDR3 is 15 residues long. V was cut by 1 base and J by 7 bases, with 13 bases left in between. Germline V gives CDR1 MGHRA, CDR2 YSYEKL. The CDR3 nucleotides read TGCGCCAGCAGCCAAGGACTAGTCCTCAGCGGGGAGCTGTTTTTT. It specifies CASSQGLVLSGELFF.

The chain carries TRBV18 and TRBJ1-2, with 7 bases matching TRBD1. Losses at the gene ends were 2 bases for V and 8 bases for J; bases not matched to a gene: 5. The CDR3 is made up of 13 amino acids. Germline V gene data show CDR1 as KGHSH and CDR2 as LQKENI. CDR3 nucleotides: TGTGCCAGCTCACCAGAGGGGGCGCAGGGCTACACCTTC. Residues: CASSPEGAQGYTF. Combining the CDR3 with reference TRBV18 and TRBJ1-2 gives the whole variable domain NAGVMQNPRHLVRRRGQEARLRCSPMKGHSHVYWYRQLPEEGLKFMVYLQKENIIDESGMPKERFSAEFPKEGPSILRIQQVVRGDSAAYFCASSPEGAQGYTFGSGTRLTVV.

Details on this clone: It is unclear where the CDR3 begins or ends on the DNA, so no DNA is shown, and the CDR3 is as TCRdb lists it. The V and J genes are TRBV30 and TRBJ2-1. Germline-derived CDR1 and CDR2 are GTSNPN and SVGIG (reference sequence). From its first to its last residue, the CDR3 has 15 amino acids. CDR3 sequence reads: CAWSVGSGSIEREFF.

The rearrangement joins TRBV11-3 to TRBJ2-3; 7 bases match TRBD1. Germline trimming cut 5 bases from V and 4 bases from J; bases unmatched to any gene: 6. The CDR3 sequence is 14 residues long. In germline, CDR1 is SGHNT, CDR2 YENEEA. CDR3 sequence (DNA): TGTGCCAGCAGCCCGGGACAGCCGTCAGATACGCAGTATTTT. Translating it yields CASSPGQPSDTQYF.

The chain is built from TRBV28 and TRBJ1-5; D unresolved. Trimming left V 2 bases short and J 11 bases short, with 19 bases between. CDR1 is MDHEN and CDR2 is SYDVKM in the germline V gene. This CDR3 region has 15 residues. The CDR3 sequence: CASSLIPSQAPAQHF. CDR3 nucleotides: TGTGCCAGCAGTTTAATCCCCTCTCAGGCCCCGGCCCAGCATTTT.

V usage is TRBV7-2 and J usage is TRBJ2-5, with 15 bases identical to TRBD2. The CDR3 is made up of 16 amino acids. V was clipped by 1 base and J by 4 bases; unmatched bases: 1. CDR1 is SGHTA and CDR2 is FQGNSA in the germline V gene. CDR3 sequence reads: CASSLGTSGGGETQYF. DNA for the CDR3: TGTGCCAGCAGCTTAGGGACTAGCGGGGGGGGAGAGACCCAGTACTTC.

This CDR3 reads CASSLGLAGSSGKDGELFF. The CDR3 DNA reads as TGTGCCAGCAGCCTTGGACTAGCGGGAAGTAGCGGCAAGGACGGGGAGCTGTTTTTT. The chain uses TRBV5-4 and TRBJ2-2; 12 nucleotides align to TRBD2. V lost 4 bases, J lost 7 bases, and 17 bases stayed unmatched. CDR1 and CDR2 from the germline V gene are SGHNT and YYREEE (reference sequence). The CDR3 runs 19 residues.

This clone was detected only a few times. This rearrangement joins TRBV7-6 to TRBJ2-2; a weak D match, TRBD2 (5 bases). The CDR3 contains 15 residues. Trimming pared 1 base from V and 5 bases from J, leaving 11 bases between. The germline gives CDR1 SGHVS, CDR2 FNYEAQ. As DNA, the CDR3 is TGTGCCAGCAGCTTAGACGTACCGGGGACCGGGGAGCTGTTTTTT. Translation: CASSLDVPGTGELFF.